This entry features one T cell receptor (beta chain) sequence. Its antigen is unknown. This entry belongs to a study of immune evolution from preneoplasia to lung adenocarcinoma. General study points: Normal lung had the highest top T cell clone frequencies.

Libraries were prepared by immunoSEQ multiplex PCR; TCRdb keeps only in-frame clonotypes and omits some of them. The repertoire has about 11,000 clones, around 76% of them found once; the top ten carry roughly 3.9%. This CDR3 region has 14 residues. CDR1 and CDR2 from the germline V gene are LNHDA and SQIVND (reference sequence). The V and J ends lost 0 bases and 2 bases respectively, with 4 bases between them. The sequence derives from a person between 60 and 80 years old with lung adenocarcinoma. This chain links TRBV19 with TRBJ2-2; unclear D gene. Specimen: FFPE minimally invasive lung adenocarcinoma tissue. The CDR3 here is CASSIDGNTGELFF. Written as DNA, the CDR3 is TGTGCCAGTAGTATAGACGGAAACACCGGGGAGCTGTTTTTT.